This T cell receptor beta chain is from a study of T cell repertoires in cytomegalovirus infection. Study-level information: Public TCR beta signatures provided an indication of both CMV infection and a matching HLA type. General observations from the study: Frequencies of public TCR beta families were cumulated, and this identified carriers of CMV plus the relevant HLA.

Using its own MiXCR run on the reads, TCRdb lists one record per CDR3 protein. This sample has 160,000 or so distinct CDR3 sequences, with roughly a fifth found just once. This clonotype was observed at least ten times. Its cognate antigen is unknown. The CDR3 is made up of 18 amino acids. V lost 5 bases to trimming and J lost 0 bases; unmatched junction nucleotides: 14. Per germline, CDR1 MNHNS and CDR2 SASEGT. The chain combines TRBV6-1 with TRBJ2-3; 7 bases agree with TRBD1. This clonotype originated in a human donor in good health (CMV status not recorded). Some clones in this sample may be carry-over from other donors' samples. The sequences come from CD8+ T cells from cultured PBMCs, collected from culture after CMV antigen stimulation. The CDR3 here is CASSPDREVRGSTDTQYF. For the CDR3, the DNA is TGTGCCAGCAGTCCAGACAGGGAAGTTAGGGGAAGCACAGATACGCAGTATTTT.